This T cell receptor (beta chain) was identified during a study of blood T cell repertoires in COVID-19. At the level of the study: COVID-19 samples collected from the United States, Italy and Spain covered acute and convalescent phases.

Original processing notes: Amplification with reference gene primers provided the estimates of nucleated cell counts. Libraries were prepared by immunoSEQ multiplex PCR; TCRdb keeps only in-frame clonotypes and omits some of them. V, J and clone size were drawn from that table, and D and trimming were deduced from the DNA. The sample lists approximately 220,000 clones, less than 90% seen once, with roughly 2.2% in the top ten. The germline V gene has CDR1 KGHSH and CDR2 LQKENI. The CDR3 loop spans 13 amino acids. V dropped 0 bases and J dropped 7 bases, with 4 bases sitting between them. The source is a woman in her fifties or sixties with acute or convalescent COVID-19. Sequenced sample: peripheral blood. V gene TRBV18 combines with J gene TRBJ1-6; no reliable D call. CDR3: CASSPPENSPLHF. The CDR3 region has the DNA TGTGCCAGCTCACCACCGGAGAATTCACCCCTCCACTTT.